This T cell receptor beta chain was identified during a study of metastatic and nonmetastatic thyroid tumors. Germline CDR1 is PRHDT and CDR2 is FYEKMQ (reference sequence). The junction had 12 bases not matched to a gene; V was cut back by 0 bases and J by 6 bases. The CDR3 runs 18 residues. No patient received treatment before thyroid surgery. TCRdb re-called the PCR reads through MiXCR. The sample lists tens of thousands of clones, about 33% occurring once. The receptor was isolated from a female donor with papillary thyroid cancer or a benign thyroid nodule (not recorded which). Some clones in this sample may be carry-over from other donors' samples. The rearrangement uses TRBV13 and TRBJ2-5, with 11 bases fitting TRBD2. Sequencing was done on a sample of tumor tissue. CDR3 loop: CASSLGLLEETSGKTQYF. The CDR3 DNA reads TGTGCCAGCAGCTTAGGCCTACTCGAAGAGACTAGCGGGAAGACCCAGTACTTC.